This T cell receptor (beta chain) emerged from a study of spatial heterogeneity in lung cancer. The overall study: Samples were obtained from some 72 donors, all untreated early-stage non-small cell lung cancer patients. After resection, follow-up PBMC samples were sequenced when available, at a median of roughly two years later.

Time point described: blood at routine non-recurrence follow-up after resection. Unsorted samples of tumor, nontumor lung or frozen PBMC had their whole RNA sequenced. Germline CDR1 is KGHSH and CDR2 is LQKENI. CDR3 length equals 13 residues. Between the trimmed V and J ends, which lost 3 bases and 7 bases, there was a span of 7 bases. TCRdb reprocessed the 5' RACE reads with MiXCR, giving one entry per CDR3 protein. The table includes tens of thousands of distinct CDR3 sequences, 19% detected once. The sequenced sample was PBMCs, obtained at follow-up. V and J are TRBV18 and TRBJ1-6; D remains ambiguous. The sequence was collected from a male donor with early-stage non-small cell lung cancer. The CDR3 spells CASSPVGNSPLHF. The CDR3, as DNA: TGTGCCAGCTCACCTGTGGGGAATTCACCCCTCCACTTT.